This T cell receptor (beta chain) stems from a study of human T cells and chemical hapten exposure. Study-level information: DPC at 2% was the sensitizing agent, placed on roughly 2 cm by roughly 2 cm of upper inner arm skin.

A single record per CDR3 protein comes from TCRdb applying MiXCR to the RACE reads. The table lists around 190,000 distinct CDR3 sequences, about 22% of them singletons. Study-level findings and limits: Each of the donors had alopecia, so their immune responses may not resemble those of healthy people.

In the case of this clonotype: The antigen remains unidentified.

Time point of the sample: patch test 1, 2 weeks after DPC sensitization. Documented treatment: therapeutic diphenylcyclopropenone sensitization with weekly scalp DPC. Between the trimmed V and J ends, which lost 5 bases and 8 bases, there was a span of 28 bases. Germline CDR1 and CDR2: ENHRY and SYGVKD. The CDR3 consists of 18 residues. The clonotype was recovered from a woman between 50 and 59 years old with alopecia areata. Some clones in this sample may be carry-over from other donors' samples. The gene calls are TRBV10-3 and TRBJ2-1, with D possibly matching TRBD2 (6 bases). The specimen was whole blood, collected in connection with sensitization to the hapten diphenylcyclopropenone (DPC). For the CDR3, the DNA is TGTGCCATCAGTCCCGAAGTAGGACCAGCGGAGGGAATATATGAGCAGTTCTTC. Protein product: CAISPEVGPAEGIYEQFF.